Below are 32 T cell receptor beta chains sequenced from a single sample in a study of a mutant IDH1 vaccine in newly diagnosed glioma. Their cognate antigens are unknown. The time point denotes: week 11, during vaccination. Doses consisted of 300 ug of mutant IDH1 20-mer peptide each, paired with topical imiquimod. Profiling relied on immunoSEQ multiplex PCR, and the TCRdb table lists in-frame clones only, not all of them. This table has about 130,000 clones, roughly 75% appearing once. This specimen was PBMCs, taken from a glioma patient whose treatment included an IDH1 peptide vaccine. The receptors shown here come from a man aged 40-55 years with glioma.

The V gene is TRBV5-4, the J gene TRBJ1-1, with 7 positions matching TRBD1. CDR3 size: 17 residues. The V gene's germline CDR1 is SGHNT and CDR2 YYREEE (reference sequence). V lost 0 bases and J lost 0; bases outside the gene matches: 8. The CDR3 bases are TGTGCCAGCAGCTTGGCCGGACAGGCCCCCATGAACACTGAAGCTTTCTTT. Encoded protein: CASSLAGQAPMNTEAFF.

This chain uses TRBV11-2 with TRBJ2-2, with 10 bases identical to TRBD1. V gave up 4 bases and J gave up 6 bases; unmatched junction bases: 11. In germline, CDR1 is SGHAT, CDR2 FQNNGV. CDR3 length: 17 residues. CDR3 residues: CASSSVTRQGAAGELFF. In DNA, the CDR3 is TGTGCCAGCAGCTCCGTGACCCGACAGGGGGCCGCCGGGGAGCTGTTTTTT.

This chain connects TRBV4-1 to TRBJ2-7; D gene unclear. Trimming took off 2 bases at V and 3 bases at J, with 14 bases between the two ends. Germline V gene sequence: CDR1 MGHRA, CDR2 YSYEKL. The CDR3 is 15 residues long. This CDR3 is CASSQFKGPLYEQYF. DNA of the CDR3: TGCGCCAGCAGCCAATTTAAAGGCCCTCTCTACGAGCAGTACTTC.

This chain joins TRBV4-2 and TRBJ2-3; D is ambiguous. The germline V gene encodes CDR1 LGHNA and CDR2 YNFKEQ. V lost 4 bases and J 3 bases, leaving 14 bases between the germline ends. The CDR3 length is 15 residues. The CDR3 sequence is CASSPLLAETDTQYF. For the CDR3, the DNA is TGTGCCAGCAGCCCTCTCCTCGCGGAGACAGATACGCAGTATTTT.

This chain's CDR3 is CASSSPPFSVRPQETQYF. In nucleotides, the CDR3 is TGCGCCAGCAGCTCTCCTCCCTTTTCGGTGCGGCCCCAAGAGACCCAGTACTTC. The chain couples TRBV5-1 to TRBJ2-5; D gene uncertain. The CDR3 spans 18 residues. Deletions cut 3 bases from V and 1 base from J, with 22 bases between. CDR1 is SGHRS and CDR2 is YFSETQ in the germline V gene.

The chain is built from TRBV6-5 and TRBJ1-2; D remains unclear. The ends were cut back, 7 bases at V and 1 base at J, with 13 bases in the middle. The germline V gene has CDR1 MNHEY and CDR2 SVGAGI. This CDR3 region has 14 residues. CDR3 residues: CASIKARGNYGYTF. The DNA of the CDR3 is TGTGCCAGCATCAAGGCCCGGGGTAACTATGGCTACACCTTC.

This CDR3 reads CASSDRGASQPQHF. The CDR3 region has the DNA TGTGCCAGCAGTGACAGGGGAGCCAGTCAGCCCCAGCATTTT. The chain couples TRBV6-1 to TRBJ1-5, with a possible D match to TRBD1 (6 bases). The V gene lost 3 bases and the J gene lost 6 bases, with 12 bases spanning the gap. This CDR3 comprises 14 residues. Germline V gives CDR1 MNHNS, CDR2 SASEGT.

CDR3 residues: CASTINPGGRSSYEQYF. The CDR3 DNA is TGTGCCAGCACTATAAACCCGGGAGGGAGGAGCTCCTACGAGCAGTACTTC. The V call is TRBV18, the J call TRBJ2-7; 8 bases are shared with TRBD2. V was clipped by 8 bases and J by 0 bases; unmatched bases: 15. Germline CDR1 is KGHSH and CDR2 is LQKENI. This CDR3 comprises 17 residues.

The chain uses TRBV15 and TRBJ2-2; 7 nucleotides match TRBD1. The CDR3 has 14 residues. Germline V lookup: CDR1 LNHNV, CDR2 YYDKDF (reference sequence). Trimming removed 5 bases from V and 2 bases from J; junction bases left unmatched: 2. In DNA form, the CDR3 reads TGTGCCACCAGCTGGGACAGTAACACCGGGGAGCTGTTTTTT. It yields the protein CATSWDSNTGELFF.

This clone came up a few times. The gene calls are TRBV7-2 and TRBJ1-2; 8 bases match TRBD1. The CDR3 loop spans 13 amino acids. With V trimmed by 5 bases and J by 5 bases, 4 bases remained unmatched. Germline CDR1 and CDR2: SGHTA and FQGNSA. The CDR3 DNA reads as TGTGCCAGCAGCCCGGACAGGGTTTATGGCTACACCTTC. Its translation: CASSPDRVYGYTF.

The chain uses TRBV2 and TRBJ1-4, with 7 bases identical to TRBD1. The CDR3 is 12 residues long. With V trimmed by 6 bases and J by 10 bases, 5 bases remained unmatched. Germline loops: CDR1 SNHLY, CDR2 FYNNEI. The CDR3 nucleotides are TGTGCCAGCAGGCTGACAGGGTTAAAACTGTTTTTT. Its protein is CASRLTGLKLFF.

This clone was counted a few times. The J gene is TRBJ2-5, the V gene TRBV11-2; D ambiguous. CDR1 is SGHAT, CDR2 FQNNGV, per germline. Trimming took off 3 bases at V and 2 bases at J, with 10 bases between the two ends. CDR3 length: 14 amino acids. The CDR3 region has the DNA TGTGCCAGCAGCTTGGGCAGCGCTCAAGAGACCCAGTACTTC. Residues: CASSLGSAQETQYF.

The chain combines TRBV7-8 with TRBJ2-2, with D possibly matching TRBD2 (5 bases). The CDR3 runs to 15 residues. Per the germline V gene, CDR1 is SGHVS and CDR2 is FQNEAQ. Trimming removed 2 bases at V and 4 bases at J, with 11 bases between. CDR3 bases: TGTGCCAGCAGCTTAAGGTCCGCGGGCACCGGGGAGCTGTTTTTT. This encodes CASSLRSAGTGELFF.

CDR3 loop: CASSGRDEQYF. The CDR3 DNA sequence: TGCGCCAGCAGCGGACGGGACGAGCAGTACTTC. V gene TRBV4-3 combines with J gene TRBJ2-7; unclear D gene. V was cut by 5 bases and J by 5 bases, with 7 bases left in between. The germline V gene encodes CDR1 LGHNA and CDR2 YSLEER. CDR3 length equals 11 residues.

This clone was observed a few times. V gene TRBV25-1 combines with J gene TRBJ1-2, with D hard to call. This CDR3 region has 15 residues. V shed 4 bases and J shed 4 bases, with 16 bases lying between them. Looked up from germline, CDR1 is MGHDK and CDR2 is SYGVNS. The CDR3: CASSAPGRPTYGYTF. The CDR3 DNA is TGTGCCAGCAGTGCACCGGGGAGGCCAACCTATGGCTACACCTTC.

This clone was picked up one time. The V and J genes are TRBV6-1 and TRBJ2-2; weak D call: TRBD1 (6 bases). Trimming removed 5 bases from V and 7 bases from J, with 17 bases in between. The CDR3 has 15 amino acids. Germline V gene lookup returns CDR1 MNHNS and CDR2 SASEGT. The chain's CDR3 is CASSNRDHGNGELFF. The CDR3 DNA is TGTGCCAGCAGTAACAGGGACCATGGGAACGGGGAGCTGTTTTTT.

This chain joins TRBV6-5 and TRBJ1-1; no definite D call. Germline lookup yields CDR1 MNHEY and CDR2 SVGAGI. V dropped 5 bases and J dropped 3 bases, with 13 bases sitting between them. The CDR3 length is 14 residues. The CDR3 nucleotides are TGTGCCAGCAGTCTGCGCGAGGTTCACACTGAAGCTTTCTTT. Residues: CASSLREVHTEAFF.

The gene calls are TRBV18 and TRBJ2-7; 7 positions match TRBD1. After removal of 3 bases from V and 4 bases from J, the junction contained 9 bases not matched to a gene. Germline V CDR1 and CDR2: KGHSH, LQKENI. The CDR3 has 15 residues. CDR3 in amino acids: CASSPDLAGGYEQYF. The CDR3 nucleotides are TGTGCCAGCTCACCGGATTTGGCAGGGGGATACGAGCAGTACTTC.

The chain joins TRBV4-3 to TRBJ2-7, with D possibly TRBD1 on 6 matching bases. CDR1 is LGHNA, CDR2 YSLEER, per germline. The CDR3 runs to 15 residues. Trimming shortened V by 1 base and J by 6 bases, and 16 bases separated the two germline ends. CDR3 amino acids: CASSQARTAGVEQYF. CDR3 nucleotides: TGCGCCAGCAGCCAAGCTCGGACAGCCGGTGTCGAGCAGTACTTC.

V usage is TRBV7-2 and J usage is TRBJ2-7; D may correspond to TRBD1 or TRBD2 (5 bases each). CDR1 and CDR2 (germline): SGHTA, FQGNSA. The CDR3 is made up of 13 amino acids. Trimming pared 1 base from V and 6 bases from J, leaving 10 bases between. The CDR3 DNA sequence: TGTGCCAGCAGCTTAGGGGCAGGGAGCGAGCAGTACTTC. It codes for CASSLGAGSEQYF.

CDR3 residues: CASSPARTRTDTQYF. Written as DNA, the CDR3 is TGTGCCAGCTCACCAGCACGTACCCGCACAGATACGCAGTATTTT. J is TRBJ2-3 and V is TRBV18; D is unresolved. The CDR3 is 15 amino acids. The V end lost 2 bases, the J end lost 1 base, and 10 bases lay between the germline ends. Germline values: CDR1 KGHSH, CDR2 LQKENI.

This clone came up a few times. The gene calls are TRBV4-1 and TRBJ1-2; no reliable D call. V was shortened by 0 bases and J by 5 bases, with 16 bases between the two germline ends. CDR3 length: 16 residues. Germline lookup yields CDR1 MGHRA and CDR2 YSYEKL. As DNA, the CDR3 is TGCGCCAGCAGCCAAGAGGGGTCGGGGAAGGTTTATGGCTACACCTTC. This sequence encodes CASSQEGSGKVYGYTF.

The V and J genes are TRBV7-6 and TRBJ1-6, with TRBD1 identical over 7 bases. The CDR3 is made up of 17 amino acids. CDR1 is SGHVS and CDR2 is FNYEAQ in the germline V gene. J gave up 1 base and V 5 bases, and 8 bases lay outside the gene matches. This CDR3 is CASSQAAGGSYNSPLHF. CDR3 sequence (DNA): TGTGCCAGCAGCCAGGCGGCAGGGGGTTCCTATAATTCACCCCTCCACTTT.

The genes are TRBV19 and TRBJ2-7, with D possibly matching TRBD1 (6 bases). This CDR3 spans 14 amino acids. Trimming removed 4 bases at V and 5 bases at J, with 15 bases between. Germline CDR1 is LNHDA and CDR2 is SQIVND (reference sequence). CDR3 nucleotides: TGTGCCAGTAGTACGGACAGTGATCTCCACGAGCAGTACTTC. Its protein product is CASSTDSDLHEQYF.

This chain links TRBV19 with TRBJ2-1, with D possibly being TRBD2 (5 bases). Looked up from germline, CDR1 is LNHDA and CDR2 is SQIVND (reference sequence). V lost 11 bases to trimming and J lost 10 bases, with 12 bases between them. This CDR3 is built from 10 residues. The CDR3 sequence is CAGGWPEQFF. CDR3 bases: TGTGCCGGCGGGTGGCCCGAGCAGTTCTTC. The complete variable domain, with remaining parts taken from reference TRBV19 and TRBJ2-1, reads DGGITQSPKYLFRKEGQNVTLSCEQNLNHDAMYWYRQDPGQGLRLIYYSQIVNDFQKGDIAEGYSVSREKKESFPLTVTSAQKNPTAFYLCAGGWPEQFFGPGTRLTVL.

This chain connects TRBV10-3 to TRBJ2-3, with D perhaps assigned TRBD1 or TRBD2 (5 bases each). V lost 4 bases to trimming and J lost 2 bases, with 19 bases between them. From germline, CDR1 is ENHRY and CDR2 SYGVKD. The CDR3 contains 17 residues. The CDR3 DNA is TGTGCCATCAGTGCAGATCGTCGGGGACGGAACACAGATACGCAGTATTTT. Translated, it gives CAISADRRGRNTDTQYF.

Concerning this clone itself: Germline and junction disagree at one end, which may indicate a read error. The CDR3, as DNA: TGTGCTAGCACCCCGGGGGCGGGGAACACCGGGGAGCTGTTTTTT. It is translated as CASTPGAGNTGELFF. V and J are TRBV7-7 and TRBJ2-2, with D tentatively TRBD1 or TRBD2 (6 bases each). This CDR3 is built from 15 residues. Germline assignment: CDR1 SSHAT and CDR2 FNYEAQ (reference sequence).

This clone was seen just once. The rearrangement uses TRBV7-2 and TRBJ2-1; a weak D match, TRBD2 (6 bases). CDR1 is SGHTA and CDR2 is FQGNSA in the germline V gene. V dropped 3 bases and J dropped 6 bases, with 9 bases sitting between them. This CDR3 spans 13 amino acids. The CDR3 DNA is TGTGCCAGCAGCTTTATGGGGGGCAATGAGCAGTTCTTC. This encodes CASSFMGGNEQFF.

This chain joins TRBV12-5 and TRBJ1-2; D call uncertain. Trimming removed 5 bases from V and 0 bases from J, with 7 bases in between. The CDR3 totals 13 residues. CDR1 LGHNT and CDR2 FRNRAP come from the germline V gene. As DNA, the CDR3 is TGTGCTAGTGGTCCAGTCCCTAACTATGGCTACACCTTC. This translates into CASGPVPNYGYTF.

This clone was recorded only once. The chain recombines TRBV9 with TRBJ2-5, with 7 positions matching TRBD1. The CDR3 runs 14 residues. Germline V gives CDR1 SGDLS, CDR2 YYNGEE. Trimming took 3 bases from V and 0 from J; bases not matched to a gene: 2. The CDR3: CASSEGTDQETQYF. DNA for the CDR3: TGTGCCAGCAGCGAGGGGACAGACCAAGAGACCCAGTACTTC.

This rearrangement joins TRBV5-6 to TRBJ2-2; 8 bases are a match to TRBD1. The germline CDR1 and CDR2 sequences are SGHDT and YYEEEE. Trimming removed 4 bases from V and 4 bases from J; junction bases left unmatched: 9. There are 16 residues in the CDR3. The CDR3 region is CASSTSGGLGTGELFF. The CDR3 nucleotides are TGTGCCAGCAGCACGTCAGGGGGCCTCGGCACCGGGGAGCTGTTTTTT.

This clone was seen at least ten times. The chain's CDR3 is CAWSLEGAYQETQYF. In nucleotides, the CDR3 is TGTGCCTGGAGTTTGGAGGGGGCGTACCAAGAGACCCAGTACTTC. The chain has TRBV30 and TRBJ2-5, with D possibly matching TRBD1 (7 bases). The CDR3 has 15 residues. Germline V gene lookup returns CDR1 GTSNPN and CDR2 SVGIG (reference sequence). V was cut by 2 bases and J by 0 bases, with 13 bases left in between.